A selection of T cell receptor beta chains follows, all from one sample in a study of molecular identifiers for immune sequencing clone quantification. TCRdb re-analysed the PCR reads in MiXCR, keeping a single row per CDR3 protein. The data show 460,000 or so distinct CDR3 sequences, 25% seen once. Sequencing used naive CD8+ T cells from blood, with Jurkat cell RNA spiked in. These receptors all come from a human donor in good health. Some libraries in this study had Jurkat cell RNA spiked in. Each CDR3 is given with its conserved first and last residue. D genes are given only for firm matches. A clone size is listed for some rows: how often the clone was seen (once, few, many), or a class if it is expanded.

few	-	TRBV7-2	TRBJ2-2	TGTGCCAGCAGCTTAGACCTATCGCCGTGGGAGCTGTTTTTT	CASSLDLSPWELFF
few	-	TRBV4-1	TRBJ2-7	TGCGCCAGCAGCCAAGATTTCGTACTTCCCTACTACGAGCAGTACTTC	CASSQDFVLPYYEQYF
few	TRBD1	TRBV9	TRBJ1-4	TGTGCCAGCAGCGTAGATGGGACAGTCGAAAAACTGTTTTTT	CASSVDGTVEKLFF
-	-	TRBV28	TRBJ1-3	TGTGCCAGCAGTCCCGCGAACACCATATATTTT	CASSPANTIYF
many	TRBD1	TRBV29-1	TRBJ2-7	TGCAGCGTTGAAGGGGTAGGAGGGACAGGGGGTGAATACGAGCAGTACTTC	CSVEGVGGTGGEYEQYF
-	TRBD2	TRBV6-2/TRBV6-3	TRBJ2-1	TGTGCCAGCAGCCTACACGAGGTAGTAGCGGGAGGGAATGAGCAGTTCTTC	CASSLHEVVAGGNEQFF
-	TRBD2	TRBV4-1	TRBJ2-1	TGCGCCAGCTGCCAAGTCCCGACTAGCGGGACTGACAATGAGCAGTTCTTC	CASCQVPTSGTDNEQFF
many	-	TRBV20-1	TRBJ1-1	TGCAGTGCTAGAGCAGGGGTGGTGCTCTCTGAAGCTTTCTTT	CSARAGVVLSEAFF
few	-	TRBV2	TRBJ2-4	TGTGCCAGCAGCGAGGGACCCTTGGTCCACATTCAGTACTTC	CASSEGPLVHIQYF
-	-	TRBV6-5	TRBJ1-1	TGTGCCAGCAGCTGGAATTGGCAGGCGAACACTGAAGCTTTCTTT	CASSWNWQANTEAFF
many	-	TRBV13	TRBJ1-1	TGTGCCAGCAGCTTACCCAAATTGAACACTGAAGCTTTCTTT	CASSLPKLNTEAFF
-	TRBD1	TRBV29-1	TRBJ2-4	TGCAGCGTTATGACGCCCGGGACAGAGAAGTCTTTAGCCCAACCCATTCCGTACTTC	CSVMTPGTEKSLAQPIPYF
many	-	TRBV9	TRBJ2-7	TGTGCCAGCAGCGTAAGCGAGGCCCCGGCCTACGAGCAGTACTTC	CASSVSEAPAYEQYF
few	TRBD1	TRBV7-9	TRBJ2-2	TGTGCCAGCAGCCCGGACAGGGGGCACACCGGGGAGCTGTTTTTT	CASSPDRGHTGELFF
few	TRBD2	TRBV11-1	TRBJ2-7	TGTGCCAGCAGCTTTTACGGACTAGCGGACTACGAGCAGTACTTC	CASSFYGLADYEQYF
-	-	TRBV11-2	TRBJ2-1	TGTGCCAGCAGCCCCCCCCAGGGCACGTACAATGAGCAGTTCTTC	CASSPPQGTYNEQFF
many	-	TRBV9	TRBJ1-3	TGTGCCAGCAGCGCGGATGGAAACACCATATATTTT	CASSADGNTIYF
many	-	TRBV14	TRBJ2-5	TGTGCCAGCAGCCAAGTAAACATTGAGACCCAGTACTTC	CASSQVNIETQYF
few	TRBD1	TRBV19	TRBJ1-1	TGTGCCAGTAGTCCTAGGACAGGGTTTGAAGCTTTCTTT	CASSPRTGFEAFF
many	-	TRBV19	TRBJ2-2	TGTGCCAGTAGTGACGGGGAGCTGTTTTTT	CASSDGELFF
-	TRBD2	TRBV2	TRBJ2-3	TGTGCCAGCAGTGAAGGACTAGCGGGGGGGCAGTATACGCAGTATTTT	CASSEGLAGGQYTQYF
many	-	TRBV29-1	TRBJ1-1	TGCAGCGTCCCGACAGGCTTGAACACTGAAGCTTTCTTT	CSVPTGLNTEAFF
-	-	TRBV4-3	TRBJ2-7	TGCGCCAGCAGCCAAGATACAGAGGGACTCCTCTCCTACGAGCAGTACTTC	CASSQDTEGLLSYEQYF
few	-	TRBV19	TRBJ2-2	TGTGCCAGTAGTCTCATGACAACTACCGGGGAGCTGTTTTTT	CASSLMTTTGELFF
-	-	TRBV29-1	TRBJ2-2	TGCAGCGTTGAGACCCTAAGAAACACCGGGGAGCTGTTTTTT	CSVETLRNTGELFF
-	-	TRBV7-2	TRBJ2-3	TGTGCCAGCGAAACTCTCCACGGGCCAACCACAGATACGCAGTATTTT	CASETLHGPTTDTQYF
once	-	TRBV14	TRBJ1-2	TGTGCCAGCTGCCAAACAACAGGTCTGCGGTATGGCTACACCTTC	CASCQTTGLRYGYTF
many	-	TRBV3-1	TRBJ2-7	TGTGCCAGCAGCCAAGTGAACTACGAGCAGTACTTC	CASSQVNYEQYF
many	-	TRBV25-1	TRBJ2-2	TGTGCCAGCAGTGTACAGTCCTCCGGGGAGCTGTTTTTT	CASSVQSSGELFF
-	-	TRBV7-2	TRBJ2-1	TGTGCCAGCAGCTTAGAGGCGGGACAACTCAATGAGCAGTTCTTC	CASSLEAGQLNEQFF
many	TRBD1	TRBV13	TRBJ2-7	TGTGCCAGCAGTTTCACAGGGGGCGAGCAGTACTTC	CASSFTGGEQYF
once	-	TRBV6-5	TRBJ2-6	TGTGCCGGCAGTTACTCGGGGAACTCTGGGGCCAACGTCCTGACTTTC	CAGSYSGNSGANVLTF
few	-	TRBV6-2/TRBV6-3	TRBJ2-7	TGTGCCAGCAGTTACTCGAACAGTCTCTACGCGCAGTACTTC	CASSYSNSLYAQYF
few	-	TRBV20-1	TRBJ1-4	TGCAGTGCTAGAGAACCCAGGGTAGATGAAAAACTGTTTTTT	CSAREPRVDEKLFF
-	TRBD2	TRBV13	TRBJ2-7	TGTGCCAGCAGCTTAGGCGTGCTAGCGGACTCCTACGAGCAGTACTTC	CASSLGVLADSYEQYF
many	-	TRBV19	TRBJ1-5	TGTGCCAGTAGTATAGGAACCCGTGGGGGCAATCAGCCCCAGCATTTT	CASSIGTRGGNQPQHF
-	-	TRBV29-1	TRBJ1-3	TGCAGCGTAGCTGACGGGGACGTCGTATATTTT	CSVADGDVVYF
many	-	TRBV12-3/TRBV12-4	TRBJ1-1	TGTGCCAGCAGTTTGAACAGGGTTGGTGAAGCTTTCTTT	CASSLNRVGEAFF
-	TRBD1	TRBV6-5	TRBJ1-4	TGTGCCAGCAGTTACTCAGACAGGGGTAATGAAAAACTGTTTTTT	CASSYSDRGNEKLFF
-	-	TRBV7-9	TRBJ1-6	TGTGCCAGCACCGGGAATAATTCACCCCTCCACTTT	CASTGNNSPLHF
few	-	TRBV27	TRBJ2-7	TGTGCCAGCAGTTCACTCCTGGCCCCCTCCCACGAGCAGTACTTC	CASSSLLAPSHEQYF
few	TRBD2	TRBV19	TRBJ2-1	TGTGCCAGTAGTCCGGGACTAGCGGGTCACAATGAGCAGTTCTTC	CASSPGLAGHNEQFF
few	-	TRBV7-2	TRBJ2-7	TGTGCCAGCAGCTTAGAGGCCAGAAACTCCTACGAGCAGTACTTC	CASSLEARNSYEQYF
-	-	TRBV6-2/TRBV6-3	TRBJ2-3	TGTGCCAGCAGTTTCCTTGCAGCGGGCCTTAGCACAGATACGCAGTATTTT	CASSFLAAGLSTDTQYF
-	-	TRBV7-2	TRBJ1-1	TGTGCCAGCAGCTTAGCTGTTGTAGGGGGAAACACTGAAGCTTTCTTT	CASSLAVVGGNTEAFF
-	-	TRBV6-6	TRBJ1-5	TGTGCCAGCAGTCCGGGGAGGGGTCTTAGCAATCAGCCCCAGCATTTT	CASSPGRGLSNQPQHF
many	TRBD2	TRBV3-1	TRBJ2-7	TGTGCCAGCAGCCCCCTGACTAGCGGGAGTTCCCTCAACTCCTACGAGCAGTACTTC	CASSPLTSGSSLNSYEQYF